Listed below are T cell receptor beta chains from one sample, sequenced in a study of T cells in Graves' hyperthyroidism and ophthalmopathy. Each CDR3 protein gets one entry after TCRdb re-called the multiplex PCR reads with MiXCR. Among roughly 500,000 distinct CDR3 sequences listed, approximately 44% were seen once. The sequenced sample was peripheral blood or thyroid tissue (not recorded which). These TCRs come from an adult woman with Graves' disease, either hyperthyroidism or ophthalmopathy (not recorded which). Both conserved end residues are part of each CDR3. D genes are given only for firm matches. Clone size is shown for a subset of rows, as once, few, many or a class of expanded clone.

clone size	D gene	V gene	J gene	CDR3 DNA	CDR3 protein
few	NA	TRBV18	TRBJ1-5	TGTGCCAGCTCATTCGGACAGCCAGATAGCAATCAGCCCCAGCATTTT	CASSFGQPDSNQPQHF
few	NA	TRBV2	TRBJ2-1	TGTGCCAGCATTATTGAGGGAGCGTTGGAGCAGTTCTTC	CASIIEGALEQFF
NA	NA	TRBV20-1	TRBJ1-5	TGCAGTGCTAGAGATGGGAGGGAGGGTTCGAAGACCCAGCATTTT	CSARDGREGSKTQHF
many	TRBD2	TRBV4-1	TRBJ2-7	TGCGCCAGCAGCCATTTCCTAGCGGAATCCTACGAGCAGTACTTC	CASSHFLAESYEQYF
many	NA	TRBV27	TRBJ2-7	TGTGCCAGCAGCGGTTTAGGGGCCTACGAGCAGTACTTC	CASSGLGAYEQYF
many	NA	TRBV14	TRBJ1-1	TGTGCCAGCAGTCCGCAAAACACTGAAGCTTTCTTT	CASSPQNTEAFF
many	NA	TRBV6-5	TRBJ2-1	TGTGCCAGCAGTTACGAGGTCCGGGACAATGAGCAGTTCTTC	CASSYEVRDNEQFF
NA	NA	TRBV7-2	TRBJ2-7	TGTGCCAGCAGCTCCCACCGGGGGCAGTACTTC	CASSSHRGQYF
few	TRBD2	TRBV7-8	TRBJ2-7	TGTGCCAGCAGTCCCGTAATGCGGGAGCCCCACGAGCAGTACTTC	CASSPVMREPHEQYF
few	NA	TRBV10-3	TRBJ2-1	TGTGCCATCAGTGCGGGTGGGAATGAGCAGTTCTTC	CAISAGGNEQFF
NA	TRBD1	TRBV16	TRBJ1-6	TGTGCCAGCAGCCACAAAACAGGGGAAATCGGGTCACCCCTCCACTTT	CASSHKTGEIGSPLHF
NA	NA	TRBV29-1	TRBJ1-1	TGCAGCGTTGAAGATACAACGGGTCTGAACACTGAAGCTTTCTTT	CSVEDTTGLNTEAFF
once	TRBD2	TRBV7-2	TRBJ2-7	TGTGCCAGCAGCCTTCTTAGCGGGAGGGCCGGGGAGCAGTACTTC	CASSLLSGRAGEQYF
many	NA	TRBV10-3	TRBJ2-7	TGTGCCATCAGTGAGAGCCAAGGGGGCTACGAGCAGTACTTC	CAISESQGGYEQYF
few	NA	TRBV2	TRBJ1-6	TGTGCCAGCAGTGGAACGCACCGGGAATCACCCCTCCACTTT	CASSGTHRESPLHF
NA	TRBD2	TRBV9	TRBJ2-7	TGTGCCAGCAGCCTTAGCGGGGGAGGTTCTGGTCGGTACGAGCAGTACTTC	CASSLSGGGSGRYEQYF
many	NA	TRBV10-2	TRBJ1-6	TGCGCCAGCAGTGAGGCCGGGGGAAGAATTTCACCCCTCCACTTT	CASSEAGGRISPLHF
many	TRBD1	TRBV6-2/TRBV6-3	TRBJ1-1	TGTGCCAGCAGCCGATACAGGGGGCTGGAACCTATTGAAGCTTTCTTT	CASSRYRGLEPIEAFF
NA	TRBD1	TRBV10-3	TRBJ1-6	TGTGCCATCAGGCTGACAGGGGGTGATTCACCCCTCCACTTT	CAIRLTGGDSPLHF
NA	NA	TRBV28	TRBJ1-4	TGTGCCAGCAGTACCTACAGGGTCGCTAATGAAAAACTGTTTTTT	CASSTYRVANEKLFF
many	NA	TRBV10-3	TRBJ2-7	TGTGCCATCAGTGAGCGGTCGGGCGAGCAGTACTTC	CAISERSGEQYF
NA	TRBD2	TRBV5-1	TRBJ2-7	TGCGCCAGCAGCCCAGGAGGTAGCGGGACCTACTACGAGCAGTACTTC	CASSPGGSGTYYEQYF
many	TRBD2	TRBV6-5	TRBJ2-7	TGTGCCAGCAGGGGACTAGCGGGGGGTGGGAGGGAGCAGTACTTC	CASRGLAGGGREQYF
NA	NA	TRBV20-1	TRBJ1-4	TGCAGTGCCCCAGGGGTCGGGGAAAAACTGTTTTTT	CSAPGVGEKLFF
many	NA	TRBV6-1	TRBJ1-2	TGTGCCAGCAGTCCGGGGGGGGCCGCTCTCTATGGCTACACCTTC	CASSPGGAALYGYTF
once	NA	TRBV29-1	TRBJ2-2	TGCAGCGTTGAAGGGGAATGGGGGACCGGGGAGCTGTCTTGG	CSVEGEWGTGELSW
many	NA	TRBV5-1	TRBJ2-2	TGCGCCAGCAGTATGGAGGGGGCGACCACCGGGGAGCTGTTTTTT	CASSMEGATTGELFF
NA	NA	TRBV12-5	TRBJ1-5	TGTGCTAGTGCTCAATCCGGGGGGCCCCAGCATTTT	CASAQSGGPQHF
many	NA	TRBV25-1	TRBJ2-2	TGTGCCAGCAAACCCGGCGACAAAGACACCGGGGAGCTGTTTTTT	CASKPGDKDTGELFF
NA	NA	TRBV7-9	TRBJ1-6	TGTGCCAGCAGCTTGATGAGACAGGCAATCCTCCGGCTCCACTTT	CASSLMRQAILRLHF
NA	TRBD1	TRBV7-6	TRBJ1-4	TGTGCCAGCAGCTTATCTGCCGGGACAGGGGAGAATGAAAAACTGTTTTTT	CASSLSAGTGENEKLFF
many	TRBD2	TRBV20-1	TRBJ2-7	TGCAGCGCCCCAGGTCGAGCGGGAAGGTACGAGCAGTACTTC	CSAPGRAGRYEQYF
many	NA	TRBV4-1	TRBJ2-5	TGCGCCAGCAGCCGGAGACAGGACTTCCAAGAGACCCAGTACTTC	CASSRRQDFQETQYF
few	TRBD1	TRBV11-2	TRBJ1-1	TGTGCCAGCAGCTTAGTAACAGGGGGCACGAACACTGAAGCTTTCTTT	CASSLVTGGTNTEAFF
NA	TRBD1	TRBV19	TRBJ1-5	TGTGCCAGTAGTATCCAGGGGACAGGGCCCTCAAAGCCCCAGCATTTT	CASSIQGTGPSKPQHF
NA	NA	TRBV10-3	TRBJ2-5	TGTGCCATCAGAGCGCAGGGCGGAGGAGAGACCCAGTACTTC	CAIRAQGGGETQYF
many	NA	TRBV5-4	TRBJ1-1	TGTGCCAGCAGCCCTGCTGGGGGGCGGGTGCGTGAAGCTTTCTTT	CASSPAGGRVREAFF
NA	TRBD2	TRBV6-1	TRBJ2-1	TGTGCCAGCAGAACAGCGGGAGGGGGGCATGAGCAGTTCTTC	CASRTAGGGHEQFF
NA	TRBD1	TRBV5-1	TRBJ1-1	TGCGCCAGCAGCTCCCGGACAGGGAGGGACACTGAAGCTTTCTTT	CASSSRTGRDTEAFF
many	NA	TRBV2	TRBJ2-2	TGTGCCAGCAGGCCGGACTCATCGAACACCGGGGAGCTGTTTTTT	CASRPDSSNTGELFF
once	TRBD1	TRBV12-3/TRBV12-4	TRBJ2-6	TGTGCCAGCAGTTATCGGTCAGGGGGACGCTCTGGGGCCAACGTCCTGACTTTC	CASSYRSGGRSGANVLTF
few	NA	TRBV4-1	TRBJ1-3	TGCGCCAGCCGCGGAAGCACCATATATTTT	CASRGSTIYF
NA	NA	TRBV28	TRBJ2-7	TGTGCCAGCAGAACGCTCTGGGGGTCCCGGAACGAGCAGTACTTC	CASRTLWGSRNEQYF
NA	NA	TRBV25-1	TRBJ2-5	TGTGCCAGCAGTGATGTCAGGGATCAAGAGACCCAGTACTTC	CASSDVRDQETQYF
NA	NA	TRBV2	TRBJ1-2	TGTGCCAGCGGGAAACAGGGACCTGGCTACACCTTC	CASGKQGPGYTF
many	TRBD1	TRBV11-2	TRBJ1-2	TGTGCCAGCAGCTTATATCAGGGACAGGGCGATGGCTACACCTTC	CASSLYQGQGDGYTF
NA	NA	TRBV29-1	TRBJ2-7	TGCAGCGTTTCCGAGGGAAGTGCCTACGAGCAGTACTTC	CSVSEGSAYEQYF
NA	NA	TRBV2	TRBJ2-5	TGTGCCAGCTTAAACCGGGACCGCTCAGAGCCCCAGTACTTC	CASLNRDRSEPQYF
NA	NA	TRBV7-9	TRBJ2-7	TGTGCCAGCAGCAAGGCGAACGAGCAGTACTTC	CASSKANEQYF
many	TRBD1	TRBV9	TRBJ1-5	TGTGCCAGCAGCGCTCGGGACAGGCCCTTCAAAGAGCCCCAGCATTTT	CASSARDRPFKEPQHF
many	TRBD1	TRBV5-5	TRBJ2-5	TGTGCCAGCAGCTTGGCCGCGGGACAGGGACAAGAGACCCAGTACTTC	CASSLAAGQGQETQYF
many	NA	TRBV7-2	TRBJ2-7	TGTGCCAGCAGCTTCGGGCGGACCTCCTACGAGCAGTACTTC	CASSFGRTSYEQYF
few	TRBD2	TRBV10-3	TRBJ2-5	TGTGCCACCCGAACGGCTAGCGGGAGCCCGGAGACCCAGTACTTC	CATRTASGSPETQYF